These 27 T cell receptor beta chains share one sample of origin, sequenced in a study of radiation and T cells in renal cell carcinoma. As for time point: blood 4 weeks post-SBRT, at nephrectomy. Treatment in this sample: 15 Gy SBRT to primary tumor, nephrectomy 4 weeks later. TCRdb's copy holds only in-frame clones and misses some; the assay was immunoSEQ multiplex PCR. Of just under 150,000 clones listed, approximately 86% are singletons. The sample in question was blood, obtained from a patient whose treatment included radiotherapy and nephrectomy. The origin of the receptors is a woman between 45 and 60 years old with renal cell carcinoma.

Only a few counts were recorded for this clone. The chain links TRBV18 to TRBJ2-7; D unresolved. The germline CDR1 and CDR2 sequences are KGHSH and LQKENI. The V and J ends lost 3 bases and 4 bases respectively, with 4 bases between them. This CDR3 is 11 amino acids long. The CDR3 is CASSPGYEQYF. The CDR3 region has the DNA TGTGCCAGCTCACCCGGGTACGAGCAGTACTTC.

The V call is TRBV2, the J call TRBJ1-6; D gene unclear. Germline CDR1 and CDR2: SNHLY and FYNNEI. This CDR3 has 14 amino acids. The V and J ends lost 8 bases and 10 bases respectively, with 18 bases between them. The CDR3 bases are TGTGCCAGCCTTAACGGGAATAGAGGGTCACCCCTCCACTTT. Translation: CASLNGNRGSPLHF.

The rearrangement uses TRBV29-1 and TRBJ2-2; 10 bases map to TRBD1. Trimming removed 7 bases from V and 6 bases from J; junction bases left unmatched: 2. The CDR3 loop spans 12 amino acids. Germline V gives CDR1 SQVTM, CDR2 ANQGSEA. The CDR3 sequence is CSAGQGAGELFF. The CDR3 DNA reads as TGCAGCGCCGGACAGGGGGCCGGGGAGCTGTTTTTT.

The rearrangement links TRBV18 to TRBJ2-7, with a possible D match to TRBD1 (6 bases). There are 16 residues in the CDR3. V was cut by 0 bases and J by 5 bases, with 17 bases left in between. CDR1 is KGHSH and CDR2 is LQKENI in the germline V gene. CDR3 bases: TGTGCCAGCTCACCACCGATAAAACAGGGATGGAACGAGCAGTACTTC. Encoded protein: CASSPPIKQGWNEQYF.

The chain is built from TRBV6-6 and TRBJ1-3, with no clear D. There are 15 residues in the CDR3. Germline values: CDR1 MNHNY, CDR2 SVGAGI (reference sequence). The V end was cut by 5 bases, the J end by 4 bases, with 15 bases between. As DNA, the CDR3 is TGTGCCAGCAGTAGACTGGGCCAGTCGGGAAACACCATATATTTT. Translation gives CASSRLGQSGNTIYF.

V usage is TRBV9 and J usage is TRBJ2-1, with 10 bases aligning to TRBD1. CDR3 length: 15 residues. From germline, CDR1 is SGDLS and CDR2 YYNGEE. After removal of 1 base from V and 3 bases from J, the junction contained 1 base not matched to a gene. CDR3 amino acids: CASSVRTGGYNEQFF. The CDR3 bases are TGTGCCAGCAGCGTACGGACAGGGGGCTACAATGAGCAGTTCTTC.

This sequence joins TRBV5-1 and TRBJ1-5; 7 nucleotides align to TRBD1. This CDR3 has 14 amino acids. The junction had 3 bases not matched to a gene; V was cut back by 4 bases and J by 2 bases. Germline V gives CDR1 SGHRS, CDR2 YFSETQ. This chain's CDR3 is CASSEGQRNQPQHF. CDR3 nucleotides: TGCGCCAGCAGCGAGGGACAGCGCAATCAGCCCCAGCATTTT.

The rearrangement uses TRBV7-2 and TRBJ1-3; no clear D gene. Germline V gene data show CDR1 as SGHTA and CDR2 as FQGNSA. The CDR3 runs 16 residues. Trimming pared 5 bases from V and 0 bases from J, leaving 14 bases between. The CDR3 sequence is CASSLEALASGNTIYF. The DNA of the CDR3 is TGTGCCAGCAGCCTGGAGGCGCTCGCCTCTGGAAACACCATATATTTT.

V usage is TRBV5-4 and J usage is TRBJ2-3; 10 bases align to TRBD2. Trimming took 4 bases from V and 4 from J; bases not matched to a gene: 9. Germline loops: CDR1 SGHNT, CDR2 YYREEE (reference sequence). The length of the CDR3 is 16 residues. CDR3: CASSQEIAGGPDTQYF. In DNA, the CDR3 is TGTGCCAGCAGCCAAGAAATAGCGGGAGGCCCAGATACGCAGTATTTT.

This rearrangement joins TRBV7-8 to TRBJ1-2, with 10 bases lining up with TRBD1. Germline V CDR1 and CDR2: SGHVS, FQNEAQ. The CDR3 extends over 14 amino acids. Losses at the gene ends were 1 base for V and 4 bases for J; bases not matched to a gene: 0. DNA for the CDR3: TGTGCCAGCAGCTTAGGGACAGGGGGCTATGGCTACACCTTC. This sequence encodes CASSLGTGGYGYTF.

The chain recombines TRBV5-1 with TRBJ2-7; D is undetermined. Germline V lookup: CDR1 SGHRS, CDR2 YFSETQ. Trimming left V 3 bases short and J 5 bases short, with 18 bases between. CDR3 length equals 15 residues. This CDR3 reads CASSSTPAQMNEQYF. The CDR3 DNA follows: TGCGCCAGCAGCTCAACCCCGGCACAGATGAACGAGCAGTACTTC.

The gene calls are TRBV27 and TRBJ1-4; D unclear. CDR1 and CDR2 from the germline V gene are MNHEY and SMNVEV (reference sequence). This CDR3 is 8 amino acids long. Written as DNA, the CDR3 is TGTGCTAATGAAAAACTGTTTTTT. Protein: CANEKLFF.

The rearrangement links TRBV7-2 to TRBJ2-3, with TRBD1 matching 9 bases. Germline V gives CDR1 SGHTA, CDR2 FQGNSA. This CDR3 has 15 amino acids. Germline trimming cut 6 bases from V and 5 bases from J; bases unmatched to any gene: 9. The CDR3 coding sequence is TGTGCCAGCAGTTCGGACAGGGGACGTGGAGATACGCAGTATTTT. It encodes CASSSDRGRGDTQYF.

This clone has only a few counts. The chain recombines TRBV5-1 with TRBJ1-1; possible D gene TRBD1, 5 bases. There are 15 residues in the CDR3. Germline V CDR1 and CDR2: SGHRS, YFSETQ. The germline V and J ends were trimmed by 0 bases and 3 bases, with 12 bases remaining between them. CDR3 loop: CASSLAGDMDTEAFF. CDR3 coding DNA: TGCGCCAGCAGCTTGGCGGGGGATATGGACACTGAAGCTTTCTTT.

The rearrangement uses TRBV7-2 and TRBJ2-5; 8 bases are a match to TRBD2. The V segment lost 2 bases and the J segment 5 bases; nucleotides outside the gene matches: 7. Germline loops: CDR1 SGHTA, CDR2 FQGNSA. This CDR3 contains 15 residues. This chain's CDR3 is CASSLFGGEFETQYF. The CDR3 nucleotides read TGTGCCAGCAGCTTATTCGGGGGGGAGTTTGAGACCCAGTACTTC. The variable domain in full, with the rest retrieved from reference TRBV7-2 and TRBJ2-5, is GAGVSQSPSNKVTEKGKDVELRCDPISGHTALYWYRQSLGQGLEFLIYFQGNSAPDKSGLPSDRFSAERTGGSVSTLTIQRTQQEDSAVYLCASSLFGGEFETQYFGPGTRLLVL.

V usage is TRBV14 and J usage is TRBJ2-1; possible D gene TRBD1, 5 bases. Trimming pared 4 bases from V and 10 bases from J, leaving 14 bases between. CDR3 length: 13 residues. Germline assignment: CDR1 SGHDN and CDR2 FVKESK. The CDR3 reads CASSLNLPGEQFF. CDR3 nucleotide sequence: TGTGCCAGCAGCCTAAATTTGCCAGGGGAGCAGTTCTTC.

This clone was counted between two and nine times. The genes are TRBV19 and TRBJ1-1; D possibly corresponds to TRBD1 (5 bases). The CDR3 is made up of 16 amino acids. From germline, CDR1 is LNHDA and CDR2 SQIVND (reference sequence). Trimming removed 3 bases at V and 0 bases at J, with 14 bases between. The DNA for the CDR3 is TGTGCCAGTAGTATCCGACAGAGCACAATGAACACTGAAGCTTTCTTT. Translating it yields CASSIRQSTMNTEAFF.

The chain employs TRBV4-3 and TRBJ2-5; D possibly corresponds to TRBD1 (6 bases). The germline V and J ends were trimmed by 1 base and 1 base, with 7 bases remaining between them. This CDR3 is 14 amino acids long. Germline values: CDR1 LGHNA, CDR2 YSLEER. CDR3 DNA: TGCGCCAGCAGCCAAGGGACAGCCCAAGAGACCCAGTACTTC. The encoded protein is CASSQGTAQETQYF.

CDR3 in amino acids: CASSLRGTGAWDSNQPQHF. The CDR3, as DNA: TGTGCCAGCAGTTTAAGAGGGACAGGGGCGTGGGATAGCAATCAGCCCCAGCATTTT. The chain is built from TRBV28 and TRBJ1-5; 10 bases fit TRBD1. J lost 0 bases, V lost 2 bases, and 10 bases had no gene match. Germline loops: CDR1 MDHEN, CDR2 SYDVKM. The CDR3 runs to 19 residues.

The CDR3 spells CASSGQGIEQYF. The CDR3 nucleotides are TGTGCCAGCAGTGGACAGGGTATCGAGCAGTACTTC. The V call is TRBV2, the J call TRBJ2-7; 7 bases align to TRBD1. Germline V CDR1 and CDR2: SNHLY, FYNNEI. This CDR3 has 12 residues. V was clipped by 4 bases and J by 6 bases; unmatched bases: 3.

This clone is a singleton in its sample. The V and J genes are TRBV19 and TRBJ1-4, with a weak D call TRBD1 (5 bases). Germline V CDR1 and CDR2: LNHDA, SQIVND (reference sequence). Between the trimmed V and J ends, which lost 5 bases and 8 bases, there was a span of 15 bases. The CDR3 spans 14 residues. DNA of the CDR3: TGTGCCAGTAGTTACGGGACCCGTGGGGAAAAACTGTTTTTT. Its translation is CASSYGTRGEKLFF.

The chain is built from TRBV19 and TRBJ1-1; no definite D call. The length of the CDR3 is 15 residues. Germline CDR1 is LNHDA and CDR2 is SQIVND (reference sequence). Deletions cut 7 bases from V and 0 bases from J, with 15 bases between. This chain's CDR3 is CASIKLGSLNTEAFF. The DNA for the CDR3 is TGTGCCAGTATAAAGTTGGGAAGTCTGAACACTGAAGCTTTCTTT.

In this sample, this clone turned up a few times. This sequence joins TRBV4-2 and TRBJ2-5; 9 nucleotides match TRBD2. This CDR3 contains 15 residues. Germline values: CDR1 LGHNA, CDR2 YNFKEQ. V lost 2 bases to trimming and J lost 5 bases; unmatched junction nucleotides: 6. Written as DNA, the CDR3 is TGTGCCAGCAGCCAAATGCTAGCGGGGTGGGAGACCCAGTACTTC. Translating gives CASSQMLAGWETQYF.

V and J are TRBV5-6 and TRBJ2-1; 11 bases match TRBD2. V was pared by 1 base and J by 6 bases, with 6 bases of the junction left unmatched. This CDR3 has 16 amino acids. Germline-derived CDR1 and CDR2 are SGHDT and YYEEEE. CDR3 sequence (DNA): TGTGCCAGCAGCTTGAGTAGCGGGAGGGCCCGCAATGAGCAGTTCTTC. It translates to CASSLSSGRARNEQFF.

The chain combines TRBV5-1 with TRBJ2-5; D is undetermined. Between the trimmed V and J ends, which lost 4 bases and 1 base, there was a span of 5 bases. The CDR3 is 12 residues long. Germline lookup yields CDR1 SGHRS and CDR2 YFSETQ. CDR3 residues: CASSTAQETQYF. The CDR3 DNA follows: TGCGCCAGCAGCACAGCCCAAGAGACCCAGTACTTC.

This clone was seen a single time. The genes are TRBV28 and TRBJ2-7; 8 bases are a match to TRBD2. The CDR3 is 13 amino acids. Germline V gives CDR1 MDHEN, CDR2 SYDVKM. Germline trimming cut 10 bases from V and 5 bases from J; bases unmatched to any gene: 10. Written as DNA, the CDR3 is TGTGCCACCTTACTAGCGGAGGGCCACGAGCAGTACTTC. Amino acids: CATLLAEGHEQYF.

This chain uses TRBV7-9 with TRBJ1-1; D gene unclear. Germline V gives CDR1 SEHNR, CDR2 FQNEAQ (reference sequence). The CDR3 runs to 12 residues. The V end was cut by 5 bases, the J end by 7 bases, with 11 bases between. The CDR3 sequence: CASSPRAVEAFF. For the CDR3, the DNA is TGTGCCAGCAGCCCACGGGCAGTTGAAGCTTTCTTT.